This passage covers 23 T cell receptor beta chains from one sample sequenced in a study of a mutant IDH1 vaccine in newly diagnosed glioma. The table came from immunoSEQ multiplex PCR; TCRdb's copy has only in-frame clones and leaves some out. Of approximately 66,000 clones listed, around 84% are singletons. These receptors have no identified antigens. Time point given: week 35, safety follow-up. Each dose delivered 300 ug of mutant IDH1 20-mer peptide subcutaneously with imiquimod. The material was PBMCs, obtained from a glioma patient whose treatment included an IDH1 peptide vaccine. These receptors originate from a man under 40 with glioma.

This chain links TRBV30 with TRBJ2-1; D not resolved. Trimming cost V 6 bases and J 3 bases, with 12 bases left between them. Germline-derived CDR1 and CDR2 are GTSNPN and SVGIG (reference sequence). The CDR3 loop spans 13 amino acids. The CDR3 bases are TGTGCCTGCAACTGTAATAACTACAATGAGCAGTTCTTC. Translation: CACNCNNYNEQFF.

The rearrangement uses TRBV14 and TRBJ1-6; no clear D gene. Germline-derived CDR1 and CDR2 are SGHDN and FVKESK. Deletions cut 4 bases from V and 9 bases from J, with 13 bases between. This CDR3 spans 14 amino acids. CDR3: CASSPWEYGSPLHF. CDR3 nucleotides: TGTGCCAGCAGCCCCTGGGAATACGGTTCACCCCTCCACTTT.

This clone occurred once. V gene TRBV7-6 combines with J gene TRBJ2-7, with 9 nucleotides matching TRBD1. The junction had 4 bases not matched to a gene; V was cut back by 1 base and J by 6 bases. Germline CDR1 and CDR2: SGHVS and FNYEAQ. This CDR3 region has 14 residues. CDR3 in amino acids: CASSLVRDRVEQYF. DNA of the CDR3: TGTGCCAGCAGCTTAGTCCGGGACAGGGTCGAGCAGTACTTC.

The rearrangement uses TRBV27 and TRBJ1-1, with 8 bases that match TRBD1. The CDR3 length is 14 residues. The J segment lost 1 base and the V segment lost 10 bases, leaving 8 bases of the junction unmatched. Germline values: CDR1 MNHEY, CDR2 SMNVEV (reference sequence). CDR3 coding DNA: TGTGCCACCCCACCGGACAGGGCGAACACTGAAGCTTTCTTT. Translating gives CATPPDRANTEAFF.

For this clone: No DNA is shown, since the ends of the CDR3 on it are uncertain; the CDR3 is the one TCRdb lists. This chain uses TRBV14 with TRBJ1-2; the table names TRBD1, a call not compared with the DNA. The CDR3 spans 21 amino acids, including both terminal residues. Germline loops: CDR1 SGHDN, CDR2 FVKESK. CDR3 sequence: CASSQDLVRARGRAETYGYTF.

The chain recombines TRBV10-1 with TRBJ2-1, with 9 bases that match TRBD1. V lost 4 bases, J lost 7 bases, and 8 bases stayed unmatched. There are 15 residues in the CDR3. Germline CDR1 WNHNN, CDR2 SYGVQD (reference sequence). This CDR3 is CASSGDRVTQNEQFF. The CDR3 region has the DNA TGCGCCAGCAGTGGGGACAGGGTCACACAGAATGAGCAGTTCTTC.

This rearrangement joins TRBV2 to TRBJ2-7; perhaps D is TRBD1 or TRBD2 (7 bases each). Trimming left V 6 bases short and J 6 bases short, with 21 bases between. The length of the CDR3 is 15 residues. CDR1 and CDR2 from the germline V gene are SNHLY and FYNNEI. The CDR3 DNA follows: TGTGCCAGCAGAGAGATGACAGGGAGGGAATTCGAGCAGTACTTC. This translates into CASREMTGREFEQYF.

The V call is TRBV30, the J call TRBJ1-2; tentatively, D is TRBD1 (5 bases). Looked up from germline, CDR1 is GTSNPN and CDR2 is SVGIG (reference sequence). The CDR3 runs 13 residues. Trimming stripped 0 bases from V and 8 bases from J, with 13 bases between. The CDR3 reads CAWSVWTKGGYTF. CDR3 bases: TGTGCCTGGAGTGTTTGGACCAAGGGGGGCTACACCTTC.

The chain couples TRBV5-6 to TRBJ2-3; maybe TRBD1 (6 bases). Deletions cut 0 bases from V and 3 bases from J, with 11 bases between. The CDR3 contains 15 residues. CDR1 is SGHDT, CDR2 YYEEEE, per germline. The CDR3, as DNA: TGTGCCAGCAGCTTGGCCATGGGGGCAACAGATACGCAGTATTTT. This translates into CASSLAMGATDTQYF.

This rearrangement joins TRBV10-1 to TRBJ1-6; D is unclear. CDR1 is WNHNN, CDR2 SYGVQD, per germline (reference sequence). Trimming took off 6 bases at V and 7 bases at J, with 10 bases between the two ends. The CDR3 is 13 amino acids. CDR3 region: CASSRTLNSPLHF. The DNA for the CDR3 is TGCGCCAGCAGCCGGACTCTCAATTCACCCCTCCACTTT.

The chain has TRBV30 and TRBJ1-5, with D unresolved. The CDR3 extends over 13 amino acids. V was shortened by 4 bases and J by 0 bases, with 7 bases between the two germline ends. The germline CDR1 and CDR2 sequences are GTSNPN and SVGIG (reference sequence). DNA for the CDR3: TGTGCCTGGACCGACCGTAGCAATCAGCCCCAGCATTTT. Its protein is CAWTDRSNQPQHF.

This clone was detected only once. The chain combines TRBV7-6 with TRBJ1-3; 9 nucleotides line up with TRBD1. Germline-derived CDR1 and CDR2 are SGHVS and FNYEAQ. This CDR3 comprises 18 residues. V gave up 2 bases and J gave up 0 bases; unmatched junction bases: 8. The CDR3: CASSLRPRDRVSGNTIYF. The CDR3 DNA is TGTGCCAGCAGCTTAAGGCCTAGGGACAGGGTCTCTGGAAACACCATATATTTT.

The V call is TRBV28, the J call TRBJ2-7; 7 bases line up with TRBD1. Looked up from germline, CDR1 is MDHEN and CDR2 is SYDVKM. V lost 3 bases and J lost 2; bases outside the gene matches: 7. The CDR3 runs 15 residues. The CDR3 reads CASSFVQGVAYEQYF. Written as DNA, the CDR3 is TGTGCCAGCAGTTTTGTCCAGGGGGTGGCCTACGAGCAGTACTTC.

The sample holds one count of this clone. The chain employs TRBV7-2 and TRBJ2-4; the match to TRBD1 covers 7 bases. CDR1 and CDR2 from the germline V gene are SGHTA and FQGNSA. The CDR3 runs 17 residues. The junction had 7 bases not matched to a gene; V was cut back by 1 base and J by 1 base. CDR3 residues: CASSLEGAVWAKNIQYF. The CDR3 DNA sequence: TGTGCCAGCAGCTTAGAGGGGGCAGTGTGGGCCAAAAACATTCAGTACTTC. The variable domain in full, completed from reference TRBV7-2 and TRBJ2-4, reads GAGVSQSPSNKVTEKGKDVELRCDPISGHTALYWYRQSLGQGLEFLIYFQGNSAPDKSGLPSDRFSAERTGGSVSTLTIQRTQQEDSAVYLCASSLEGAVWAKNIQYFGAGTRLSVL.

This clone appeared a single time. The genes are TRBV2 and TRBJ2-7; D not resolved. The germline CDR1 and CDR2 sequences are SNHLY and FYNNEI. Trimming left V 4 bases short and J 5 bases short, with 9 bases between. The CDR3 extends over 12 amino acids. In DNA form, the CDR3 reads TGTGCCAGCAGTGGTTTCCCGAACGAGCAGTACTTC. It translates to CASSGFPNEQYF.

The chain carries TRBV18 and TRBJ1-5; the D gene is possibly TRBD1 (5 bases). The ends were cut back, 6 bases at V and 2 bases at J, with 14 bases in the middle. The CDR3 runs 15 residues. In germline, CDR1 is KGHSH, CDR2 LQKENI. The CDR3 bases are TGTGCCAGCTCGCCCGACAGTAGGGGCAATCAGCCCCAGCATTTT. Its protein is CASSPDSRGNQPQHF. The entire variable domain, with the rest obtained from reference TRBV18 and TRBJ1-5, is as follows: NAGVMQNPRHLVRRRGQEARLRCSPMKGHSHVYWYRQLPEEGLKFMVYLQKENIIDESGMPKERFSAEFPKEGPSILRIQQVVRGDSAAYFCASSPDSRGNQPQHFGDGTRLSIL.

The rearrangement links TRBV29-1 to TRBJ2-7; D unresolved. The V end lost 4 bases, the J end lost 5 bases, and 15 bases lay between the germline ends. Germline CDR1 and CDR2: SQVTM and ANQGSEA. The CDR3 consists of 13 residues. The CDR3 loop is CSVALSGYDEQYF. The CDR3, as DNA: TGCAGCGTTGCCCTCAGTGGGTACGACGAGCAGTACTTC.

The rearrangement links TRBV11-3 to TRBJ2-1, with D uncertain. V was cut by 6 bases and J by 9 bases, with 18 bases left in between. This CDR3 is built from 14 residues. CDR1 SGHNT and CDR2 YENEEA come from the germline V gene. This CDR3 is CASSTGRRSGEQFF. The CDR3 nucleotides read TGTGCCAGCAGTACCGGGCGCCGATCGGGTGAGCAGTTCTTC.

Regarding this clone: One end of the junction does not line up with germline, which may come from a read error. The chain links TRBV5-5 to TRBJ2-7, with TRBD1 matching 8 bases. This CDR3 is built from 15 residues. Per germline, CDR1 SGHKS and CDR2 YYEKEE (reference sequence). The CDR3 DNA reads as TGTGCCAGCAGTTTGGACAGGGCCAGAACCTACGAGCAGTACTTC. Its translation: CASSLDRARTYEQYF.

The V call is TRBV21-1, the J call TRBJ2-3; TRBD2, the table's D call, lacks a check against the DNA. TRBV21-1 is marked as a pseudogene. CDR3 length equals 19 residues. As DNA, the CDR3 is TGTGCCAGCAGCAAAGAAAAGGAGCGGGGGGGCCTTGCACCAGATACGCAGTATTTT. Translated: CASSKEKERGGLAPDTQYF.

The chain has TRBV28 and TRBJ1-3; tentatively, D is TRBD1 (5 bases). The CDR3 covers 14 residues. Trimming took off 8 bases at V and 0 bases at J, with 11 bases between the two ends. Germline-derived CDR1 and CDR2 are MDHEN and SYDVKM. The CDR3 DNA reads as TGTGCCAGCGTAAACAGGATCTCTGGAAACACCATATATTTT. This sequence encodes CASVNRISGNTIYF. Together with reference TRBV28 and TRBJ1-3, the CDR3 gives the full variable domain: DVKVTQSSRYLVKRTGEKVFLECVQDMDHENMFWYRQDPGLGLRLIYFSYDVKMKEKGDIPEGYSVSREKKERFSLILESASTNQTSMYLCASVNRISGNTIYFGEGSWLTVV.

The V and J genes are TRBV30 and TRBJ1-6; D is unclear. CDR3 length: 13 residues. V was pared by 1 base and J by 10 bases, with 11 bases between. CDR1 is GTSNPN and CDR2 is SVGIG in the germline V gene (reference sequence). The CDR3 protein is CAWSAPAASPLHF. The DNA for the CDR3 is TGTGCCTGGAGTGCCCCCGCCGCCTCACCCCTCCACTTT.

DNA of the CDR3: TGCAGCGTTTTAGCGGGGGGGATCAGGAATGAGCAGTTCTTC. This translates into CSVLAGGIRNEQFF. The V and J genes are TRBV29-1 and TRBJ2-1; 11 bases fit TRBD2. This CDR3 has 14 amino acids. Trimming at V came to 5 bases and at J to 7 bases, leaving 7 bases not matched to a gene. Germline CDR1 is SQVTM and CDR2 is ANQGSEA.